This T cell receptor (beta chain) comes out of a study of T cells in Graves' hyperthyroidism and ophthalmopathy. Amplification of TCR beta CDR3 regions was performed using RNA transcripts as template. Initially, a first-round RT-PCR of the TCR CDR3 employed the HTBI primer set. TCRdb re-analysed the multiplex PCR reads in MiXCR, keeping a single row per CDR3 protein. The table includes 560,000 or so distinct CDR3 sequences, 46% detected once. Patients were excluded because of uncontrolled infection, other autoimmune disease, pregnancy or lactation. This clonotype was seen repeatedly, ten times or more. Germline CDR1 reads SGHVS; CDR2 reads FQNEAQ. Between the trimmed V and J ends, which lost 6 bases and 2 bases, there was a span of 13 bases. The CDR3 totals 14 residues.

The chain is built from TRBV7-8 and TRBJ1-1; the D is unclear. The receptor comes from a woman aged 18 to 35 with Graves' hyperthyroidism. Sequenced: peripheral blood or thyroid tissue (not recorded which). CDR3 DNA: TGTGCCAGCAGTACAGAGCGAGGAAACACTGAAGCTTTCTTT. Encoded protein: CASSTERGNTEAFF.